This T cell receptor (beta chain) is from a study of cytomegalovirus exposure and HLA in healthy donors. This clone was seen a few times. Primers: 60 Vbeta forward and 13 Jbeta reverse. Clones were sequenced by immunoSEQ multiplex PCR, and TCRdb holds only the in-frame ones, with some missing. The repertoire holds some 150,000 clones, with about 82% as singletons. The CDR3 is 13 residues long. Trimming removed 8 bases at V and 4 bases at J, with 14 bases between. Germline CDR1 SGHTA, CDR2 FQGTGA. Donors were nominally healthy when sampled, though unrecorded immune exposures were likely. The sequenced sample consisted of PBMCs. The origin of this receptor is a female donor in good health and CMV-seropositive. The chain employs TRBV7-3 and TRBJ2-5, with a possible D match to TRBD2 (6 bases). This CDR3 reads CASGTGTGETQYF. In DNA, the CDR3 is TGTGCCAGCGGGACCGGGACTGGAGAGACCCAGTACTTC.